Listed below are T cell receptor beta chains from one sample, sequenced in a study of blood T cell repertoires in COVID-19. TCRdb's copy holds only in-frame clones and misses some; the assay was immunoSEQ multiplex PCR. The sample holds 50,000 to 60,000 clones, roughly 86% seen once. Sequenced sample: peripheral blood. Every receptor here comes from an elderly man with active or convalescent COVID-19. CDR3s include the opening cysteine and the closing phenylalanine or tryptophan. A D gene is named only where the DNA matches it firmly. Size values are once, few and many counts, or a class for expanded clones, and some rows have none.

v_call	j_call	clone_size	d_call	cdr3_nt	cdr3_aa
TRBV5-1	TRBJ2-1	.	TRBD1	TGCGCCAGCAGCTTGGGTTTGGGGACAGGGGCCTACAATGAGCAGTTCTTC	CASSLGLGTGAYNEQFF
TRBV27	TRBJ2-1	.	TRBD2	TGTGCCAGCAGTTTAGTGGGGGGGTACAATGAGCAGTTCTTC	CASSLVGGYNEQFF
TRBV7-2	TRBJ1-2	.	TRBD1	TGTGCCAGCAGCCTTTATTGGACAGGGTTAGCTAACTATGGCTACACCTTC	CASSLYWTGLANYGYTF
TRBV21-1	TRBJ1-3	.	.	TGTGCCAGCAGCATGCCTCCGGGACACGAAATGAGCTCTGGAAACACCATATATTTT	CASSMPPGHEMSSGNTIYF
TRBV19	TRBJ2-7	once	TRBD1	TGTGCCAGTAGTATAGCCGGACAGGGGGTCTCCTACGAGCAGTACTTC	CASSIAGQGVSYEQYF
TRBV6-5	TRBJ2-7	.	.	TGTGCCAGCAGTTACTCAGAGGCCACCTACGAGCAGTACTTC	CASSYSEATYEQYF
TRBV5-1	TRBJ2-3	once	TRBD2	TGCGCCAGCAGCCTGGGGAGCGGGAGCGGCACAGATACGCAGTATTTT	CASSLGSGSGTDTQYF
TRBV9	TRBJ1-1	.	.	TGTGCCAGCAGCGTATCCGGAGCCCTCGGCACTGAAGCTTTCTTT	CASSVSGALGTEAFF
TRBV11-3	TRBJ1-1	.	.	TGTGCCAGCAGCCCGGGTGGAGGGCGGGGGAACACTGAAGCTTTCTTT	CASSPGGGRGNTEAFF
TRBV4-1	TRBJ2-3	.	.	TGCGCCAGCAGCCTCCCCAGGGGCGCAGGCACAGATACGCAGTATTTT	CASSLPRGAGTDTQYF
TRBV4-1	TRBJ2-2	.	.	TGCGCCAGCAGCCAAGCATGGACAGACACCGGGGAGCTGTTTTTT	CASSQAWTDTGELFF
TRBV5-1	TRBJ2-3	.	TRBD1	TGCGCCAGCAGCCCGGACCAGGGGGCGGATACGCAGTATTTT	CASSPDQGADTQYF
TRBV29-1	TRBJ2-2	.	.	TGCAGCGTTCGGGAAGCAGGGGCCACAGGCGGGGAGCTGTTTTTT	CSVREAGATGGELFF
TRBV5-4	TRBJ2-1	.	TRBD2	TGTGCCAGCAGCTTGCGCCGACTAGCGGCCTACAATGAGCAGTTCTTC	CASSLRRLAAYNEQFF
TRBV7-3	TRBJ2-3	.	.	TGTGCCAGCAGCTTAGGGCGGGGCCATAGCCAGGATACGCAGTATTTT	CASSLGRGHSQDTQYF
TRBV18	TRBJ1-2	.	.	TGTGCCAGCTCACCGGACAGCTATGGCTACACCTTC	CASSPDSYGYTF
TRBV7-9	TRBJ2-2	.	.	TGTGCCAGCAGCTTAGCGTGGGCAGGGGACGGCACCGGGGAGCTGTTTTTT	CASSLAWAGDGTGELFF
TRBV30	TRBJ2-7	.	TRBD1	TGTGCCTGGAGTGTTTGGACAGGTAACTACGAGCAGTACTTC	CAWSVWTGNYEQYF
TRBV5-4	TRBJ1-4	.	.	TGTGCCAGCAGCTTAGGTCCTCCGAGGAGTGAAAAACTGTTTTTT	CASSLGPPRSEKLFF
TRBV10-1	TRBJ2-7	once	.	TGCGCTAGACCTCAGGACATTTCTCTCTACGAGCAGTACTTC	CARPQDISLYEQYF
TRBV6-5	TRBJ2-7	.	.	TGTGCCAGCAGTTCTCCTACTAACTACGAGCAGTACTTC	CASSSPTNYEQYF
TRBV5-1	TRBJ2-1	.	.	TGCGCCAGCTGGGTGGGGGGTGGCTCCTACAATGAGCAGTTCTTC	CASWVGGGSYNEQFF
TRBV10-1	TRBJ1-1	few	.	TGCGCCAGCAACGCAGGACAGAACACTGAAGCTTTCTTT	CASNAGQNTEAFF
TRBV19	TRBJ2-7	.	.	TGTGCCAGTAGGGCAGGAGGAGGCTCCTACGAGCAGTACTTC	CASRAGGGSYEQYF
TRBV30	TRBJ1-4	.	TRBD1	TGTGCCTGGACCGGGACAGGTCTTGGAAAACTGTTTTTT	CAWTGTGLGKLFF
TRBV5-3	TRBJ2-5	once	.	TGTGCCAGAAGCTTGTCAGGGGATGAAGAGACCCAGTACTTC	CARSLSGDEETQYF
TRBV6-2/TRBV6-3	TRBJ1-5	.	TRBD1	TGTGCCAGCAGTCGACGGGACAGCACGAGCAATCAGCCCCAGCATTTT	CASSRRDSTSNQPQHF
TRBV5-1	TRBJ2-4	.	TRBD1	TGCGCCAGCAGCTTGGTCCTTCCGTGGGACAGGGCGGCCAAAAACATTCAGTACTTC	CASSLVLPWDRAAKNIQYF